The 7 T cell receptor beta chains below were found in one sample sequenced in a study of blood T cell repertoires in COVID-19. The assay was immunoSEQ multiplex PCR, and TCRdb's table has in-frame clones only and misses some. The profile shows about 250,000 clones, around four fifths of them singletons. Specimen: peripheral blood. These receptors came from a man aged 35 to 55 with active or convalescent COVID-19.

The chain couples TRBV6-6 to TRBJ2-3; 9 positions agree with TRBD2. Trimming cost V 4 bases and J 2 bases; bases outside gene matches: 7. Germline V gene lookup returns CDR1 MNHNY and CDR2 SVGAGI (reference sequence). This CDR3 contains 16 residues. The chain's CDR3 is CASSFLAGRATDTQYF. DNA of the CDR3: TGTGCCAGCAGTTTCCTAGCGGGGAGGGCCACAGATACGCAGTATTTT.

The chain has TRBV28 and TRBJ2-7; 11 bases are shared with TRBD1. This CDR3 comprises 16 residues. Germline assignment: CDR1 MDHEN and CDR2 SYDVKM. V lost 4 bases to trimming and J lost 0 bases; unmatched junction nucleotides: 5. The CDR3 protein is CASSSAGTGGSYEQYF. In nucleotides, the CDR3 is TGTGCCAGCAGTTCCGCAGGGACAGGGGGCTCCTACGAGCAGTACTTC.

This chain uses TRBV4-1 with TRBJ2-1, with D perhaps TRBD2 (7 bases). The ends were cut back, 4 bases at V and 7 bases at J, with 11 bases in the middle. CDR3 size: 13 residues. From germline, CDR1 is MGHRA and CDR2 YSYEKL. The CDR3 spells CASSLEGGNEQFF. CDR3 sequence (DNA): TGCGCCAGCAGCCTAGAGGGGGGGAATGAGCAGTTCTTC.

DNA of the CDR3: TGTGCCATCAGTGGGACAGGGACGGCTTTCTTT. As protein: CAISGTGTAFF. The chain employs TRBV10-3 and TRBJ1-1; 8 nucleotides match TRBD1. Unmatched junction bases numbered 3, after V lost 4 bases and J lost 11 bases. Per germline, CDR1 ENHRY and CDR2 SYGVKD. This CDR3 has 11 amino acids.

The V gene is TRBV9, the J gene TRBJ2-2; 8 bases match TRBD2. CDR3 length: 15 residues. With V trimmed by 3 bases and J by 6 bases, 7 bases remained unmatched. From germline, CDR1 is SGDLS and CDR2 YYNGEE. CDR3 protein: CASSEGLVEAGELFF. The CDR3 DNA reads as TGTGCCAGCAGCGAGGGACTAGTTGAGGCCGGGGAGCTGTTTTTT.

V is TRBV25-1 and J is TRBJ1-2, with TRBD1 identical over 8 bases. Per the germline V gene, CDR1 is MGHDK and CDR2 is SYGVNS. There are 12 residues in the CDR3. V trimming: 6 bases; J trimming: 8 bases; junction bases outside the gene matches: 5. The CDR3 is CASRETGVGYTF. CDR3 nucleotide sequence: TGTGCCAGCAGAGAGACAGGGGTAGGCTACACCTTC.

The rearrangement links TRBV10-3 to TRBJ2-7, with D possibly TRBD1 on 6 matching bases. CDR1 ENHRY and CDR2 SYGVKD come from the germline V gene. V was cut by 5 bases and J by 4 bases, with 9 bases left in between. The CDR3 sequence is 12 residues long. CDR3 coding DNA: TGTGCCATCAGTAGGACAGAGTACGAGCAGTACTTC. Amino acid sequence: CAISRTEYEQYF.